One sample yielded the 9 T cell receptor beta chains listed below, sequenced in a study of blood T cell repertoires in COVID-19. Sequenced by immunoSEQ multiplex PCR; TCRdb stores in-frame clones only, minus some. Seen here are 150,000 to 200,000 clones, approximately 90% observed once, and the top ten hold 0.5% to 0.6%. Sequenced material: peripheral blood. These receptors came from a man aged 45-60 years with acute or convalescent COVID-19.

The rearrangement uses TRBV6-6 and TRBJ2-1; 9 positions agree with TRBD1. Germline V lookup: CDR1 MNHNY, CDR2 SVGAGI (reference sequence). The CDR3 has 15 amino acids. Trimming at V came to 6 bases and at J to 4 bases, leaving 7 bases not matched to a gene. The CDR3 bases are TGTGCCAGCAGGGACGGGACAGGGTCGTACAATGAGCAGTTCTTC. This encodes CASRDGTGSYNEQFF.

In this sample, this clone turned up a few times. The chain carries TRBV5-4 and TRBJ1-2, with a weak D call TRBD1 (6 bases). CDR1 is SGHNT and CDR2 is YYREEE in the germline V gene (reference sequence). The V gene lost 0 bases and the J gene lost 1 base, with 7 bases spanning the gap. The CDR3 totals 14 residues. CDR3 region: CASSLAGVNYGYTF. CDR3 DNA: TGTGCCAGCAGCTTGGCAGGGGTTAACTATGGCTACACCTTC.

The rearrangement links TRBV5-1 to TRBJ1-1; D is ambiguous. CDR1 is SGHRS and CDR2 is YFSETQ in the germline V gene. The V and J ends lost 4 bases and 5 bases respectively, with 15 bases between them. The CDR3 spans 14 residues. The CDR3 loop is CASSMVGRGTEAFF. DNA for the CDR3: TGCGCCAGCAGCATGGTCGGGAGAGGGACTGAAGCTTTCTTT.

This sequence joins TRBV5-1 and TRBJ1-1; TRBD1 matches 8 bases. This CDR3 is built from 15 residues. Germline V lookup: CDR1 SGHRS, CDR2 YFSETQ. Trimming removed 4 bases from V and 4 bases from J; junction bases left unmatched: 9. The CDR3 DNA reads TGCGCCAGCAGCGGGCGACAGGGGTTTGTCACTGAAGCTTTCTTT. Translated: CASSGRQGFVTEAFF.

This clone came up a few times. Other DNA sequences in this sample translate to the same CDR3. The J gene is TRBJ2-1, the V gene TRBV28, with 13 bases that match TRBD2. Germline lookup yields CDR1 MDHEN and CDR2 SYDVKM. The CDR3 has 16 amino acids. Trimming removed 6 bases from V and 3 bases from J; junction bases left unmatched: 5. The CDR3 coding sequence is TGTGCCAGCAGGCCCGGACTAGCGGGGGTCTACAATGAGCAGTTCTTC. The encoded protein is CASRPGLAGVYNEQFF.

This chain uses TRBV5-6 with TRBJ1-5, with a weak D call TRBD1 (5 bases). CDR1 SGHDT and CDR2 YYEEEE come from the germline V gene. V was shortened by 2 bases and J by 0 bases, with 18 bases between the two germline ends. The length of the CDR3 is 18 residues. As DNA, the CDR3 is TGTGCCAGCAGCTTCATTACGACAGCTTGGTATAGCAATCAGCCCCAGCATTTT. Translating gives CASSFITTAWYSNQPQHF.

The chain couples TRBV9 to TRBJ2-1, with 10 bases lining up with TRBD1. Per germline, CDR1 SGDLS and CDR2 YYNGEE. The CDR3 totals 16 residues. V dropped 0 bases and J dropped 7; count of bases not matched to a gene: 7. The CDR3 region is CASSVEGTGEENEQFF. The CDR3 nucleotides read TGTGCCAGCAGCGTAGAAGGGACAGGGGAGGAGAATGAGCAGTTCTTC.

The genes are TRBV28 and TRBJ1-2; no clear D gene. Per germline, CDR1 MDHEN and CDR2 SYDVKM. The CDR3 is made up of 14 amino acids. V was shortened by 6 bases and J by 4 bases, with 15 bases between the two germline ends. The CDR3 DNA reads TGTGCCAGCAGCAAACCAAACAACCCCTATGGCTACACCTTC. It specifies CASSKPNNPYGYTF.

The chain has TRBV10-3 and TRBJ1-5, with 8 nucleotides matching TRBD1. Germline CDR1 reads ENHRY; CDR2 reads SYGVKD. This CDR3 is 14 amino acids long. V was clipped by 5 bases and J by 3 bases; unmatched bases: 3. The CDR3 DNA follows: TGTGCCATCAGTACGGACAGGGACAATCAGCCCCAGCATTTT. Translating it yields CAISTDRDNQPQHF.